These 26 T cell receptor beta chains came from one sample sequenced in a study of response to subunit inactivated influenza vaccine. TCRdb ran MiXCR on the RT-PCR reads and lists one entry per CDR3 protein. Of around 580,000 distinct CDR3 sequences in the sample, about an eighth were seen once. This sample comprised PBMCs from blood, obtained on the day of vaccination. The receptors were gathered from a man aged 50-60 years who received an inactivated influenza vaccine.

The table lists this clonotype with many counts. The gene calls are TRBV7-8 and TRBJ1-3; 8 nucleotides match TRBD1. Trimming at V came to 5 bases and at J to 0 bases, leaving 3 bases not matched to a gene. Germline CDR1 reads SGHVS; CDR2 reads FQNEAQ. The CDR3 spans 15 residues. CDR3: CASSQGATSGNTIYF. The CDR3 DNA sequence: TGTGCCAGCAGCCAGGGGGCAACCTCTGGAAACACCATATATTTT.

This chain links TRBV5-1 with TRBJ2-1; possibly TRBD1 for D (7 bases). Trimming shortened V by 0 bases and J by 0 bases, and 16 bases separated the two germline ends. CDR1 and CDR2 from the germline V gene are SGHRS and YFSETQ. The CDR3 loop spans 18 amino acids. The CDR3 loop reads CASSLENHRGGSYNEQFF. The CDR3 bases are TGCGCCAGCAGCTTGGAGAATCACAGGGGAGGCTCCTACAATGAGCAGTTCTTC. The whole variable domain, remainder taken from reference TRBV5-1 and TRBJ2-1, is KAGVTQTPRYLIKTRGQQVTLSCSPISGHRSVSWYQQTPGQGLQFLFEYFSETQRNKGNFPGRFSGRQFSNSRSEMNVSTLELGDSALYLCASSLENHRGGSYNEQFFGPGTRLTVL.

This clonotype was seen a handful of times. This chain joins TRBV5-4 and TRBJ2-5, with D unclear. With 0 bases removed from V and 4 bases from J, the gap between germline ends came to 10 bases. This CDR3 has 14 amino acids. Germline-derived CDR1 and CDR2 are SGHNT and YYREEE (reference sequence). The CDR3 coding sequence is TGTGCCAGCAGCTTGGAAAGGGCCGCAGAGACCCAGTACTTC. Translated: CASSLERAAETQYF. Complete variable domain (other parts from reference TRBV5-4 and TRBJ2-5): ETGVTQSPTHLIKTRGQQVTLRCSSQSGHNTVSWYQQALGQGPQFIFQYYREEENGRGNFPPRFSGLQFPNYSSELNVNALELDDSALYLCASSLERAAETQYFGPGTRLLVL.

The CDR3 coding sequence is TGCGCCAGCAGCTACCGGACAGGGGGCACGTCCGGGGAGCTGTTTTTT. Translated: CASSYRTGGTSGELFF. The chain combines TRBV5-1 with TRBJ2-2; 11 bases are shared with TRBD1. Trimming took 3 bases from V and 6 from J; bases not matched to a gene: 7. The germline CDR1 and CDR2 sequences are SGHRS and YFSETQ. This CDR3 comprises 16 residues.

This clonotype occurred a few times. This chain joins TRBV29-1 and TRBJ2-7; TRBD1 matches at 11 bases. From germline, CDR1 is SQVTM and CDR2 ANQGSEA. CDR3 length equals 12 residues. The V gene end was trimmed by 4 bases and the J gene end by 6 bases; junction bases not matched to a gene: 2. The CDR3 reads CSVVDRGLEQYF. The CDR3 DNA sequence: TGCAGCGTTGTGGACAGGGGGCTCGAGCAGTACTTC.

This clonotype was picked up a small number of times. The chain links TRBV9 to TRBJ2-7, with a weak D call TRBD2 (5 bases). The CDR3 totals 14 residues. CDR1 SGDLS and CDR2 YYNGEE come from the germline V gene. The V gene lost 4 bases and the J gene lost 2 bases, with 13 bases spanning the gap. CDR3 in DNA: TGTGCCAGCAGCCATGATGGGGAGACCTACGAGCAGTACTTC. Translating gives CASSHDGETYEQYF.

This clonotype was seen only a few times. The J gene is TRBJ2-3, the V gene TRBV15; tentative D call: TRBD2 (5 bases). The V gene's germline CDR1 is LNHNV and CDR2 YYDKDF (reference sequence). V was shortened by 7 bases and J by 3 bases, with 11 bases between the two germline ends. The CDR3 runs 13 residues. The CDR3 sequence: CATNPGVTDTQYF. CDR3 nucleotides: TGTGCCACCAACCCCGGGGTGACAGATACGCAGTATTTT.

The V call is TRBV7-9, the J call TRBJ2-7; TRBD1 might be the D (6 bases). Trimming left V 5 bases short and J 2 bases short, with 19 bases between. Germline assignment: CDR1 SEHNR and CDR2 FQNEAQ (reference sequence). This CDR3 has 16 residues. The CDR3 loop is CASSPRTGTPAYEQYF. The CDR3 nucleotides are TGTGCCAGCAGCCCAAGGACCGGGACACCAGCCTACGAGCAGTACTTC.

This clonotype was picked up a small number of times. The V and J genes are TRBV29-1 and TRBJ2-5; TRBD2 agrees at 7 bases. The length of the CDR3 is 13 residues. In germline, CDR1 is SQVTM, CDR2 ANQGSEA. The V segment lost 6 bases and the J segment 5 bases; nucleotides outside the gene matches: 9. The CDR3 loop reads CSVRGRAIETQYF. DNA of the CDR3: TGCAGCGTAAGAGGGAGGGCCATTGAGACCCAGTACTTC.

This clonotype was counted only a few times. V gene TRBV14 combines with J gene TRBJ2-3; possibly TRBD1 for D (6 bases). The CDR3 runs 15 residues. Trimming shortened V by 4 bases and J by 5 bases, and 16 bases separated the two germline ends. CDR1 SGHDN and CDR2 FVKESK come from the germline V gene. CDR3 in amino acids: CASSLMWTVQDTQYF. The DNA of the CDR3 is TGTGCCAGCAGCCTAATGTGGACAGTTCAAGATACGCAGTATTTT.

There are many counts of this clonotype. For the CDR3, the DNA is TGCAGTGCTAGAGGTTGGACAGGGGCGAACACTGAAGCTTTCTTT. It specifies CSARGWTGANTEAFF. This chain links TRBV20-1 with TRBJ1-1; 9 positions match TRBD1. J was trimmed by 1 base and V by 1 base; bases with no gene match: 4. Germline CDR1 and CDR2: DFQATT and SNEGSKA (reference sequence). The CDR3 extends over 15 amino acids.

This clonotype was observed a handful of times. CDR3 amino acids: CASSASAGLNEKLFF. CDR3 coding DNA: TGTGCCAGCAGTGCCTCGGCTGGACTTAATGAAAAACTGTTTTTT. This chain connects TRBV6-4 to TRBJ1-4; D unresolved. Germline V gene lookup returns CDR1 MRHNA and CDR2 SNTAGT. This CDR3 is 15 amino acids long. Trimming took 4 bases from V and 4 from J, leaving 13 bases between them.

There are many counts of this clonotype. The chain employs TRBV5-1 and TRBJ1-2; D not resolved. Looked up from germline, CDR1 is SGHRS and CDR2 is YFSETQ. The CDR3 is 14 amino acids. V shed 0 bases and J shed 4 bases, with 10 bases lying between them. The CDR3 here is CASSLAPGRYGYTF. The CDR3, as DNA: TGCGCCAGCAGCTTGGCACCAGGCCGCTATGGCTACACCTTC.

Here the CDR3 DNA reads TGCAGTGCTAGGGGAGGCGGGGGGGATGAAGAGACCCAGTACTTC. This sequence encodes CSARGGGGDEETQYF. The gene calls are TRBV20-1 and TRBJ2-5; TRBD2 aligns across 9 bases. The germline V gene has CDR1 DFQATT and CDR2 SNEGSKA (reference sequence). The CDR3 sequence is 15 residues long. Losses at the gene ends were 3 bases for V and 3 bases for J; bases not matched to a gene: 8.

This clonotype came up a few times. The chain carries TRBV24-1 and TRBJ1-2, with D perhaps TRBD1 (5 bases). Germline CDR1 is KGHDR and CDR2 is SFDVKD. The CDR3 sequence is 12 residues long. Trimming removed 5 bases at V and 7 bases at J, with 10 bases between. CDR3 nucleotide sequence: TGTGCCACCAGTGCAGGGTACTCTGGCTACACCTTC. It codes for CATSAGYSGYTF.

The CDR3 DNA sequence: TGTGCCACCAGTGATCCTAGCGGAGCTACTTACAATGAGCAGTTCTTC. It codes for CATSDPSGATYNEQFF. J is TRBJ2-1 and V is TRBV24-1, with 7 bases matching TRBD2. This CDR3 is 16 amino acids long. Losses at the gene ends were 3 bases for V and 4 bases for J; bases not matched to a gene: 8. Germline CDR1 reads KGHDR; CDR2 reads SFDVKD.

This clonotype was observed at least ten times. The gene calls are TRBV5-1 and TRBJ2-1, with TRBD2 as a possible D gene (5 bases). V shed 0 bases and J shed 4 bases, with 14 bases lying between them. CDR1 SGHRS and CDR2 YFSETQ come from the germline V gene. CDR3 size: 16 residues. In DNA, the CDR3 is TGCGCCAGCAGCTTGGATGGTCTAGCAGCTTACAATGAGCAGTTCTTC. The encoded protein is CASSLDGLAAYNEQFF.

This clonotype was seen only a few times. The gene calls are TRBV7-2 and TRBJ2-5; 8 positions match TRBD2. V lost 5 bases to trimming and J lost 2 bases; unmatched junction nucleotides: 10. The CDR3 has 16 amino acids. CDR1 and CDR2 from the germline V gene are SGHTA and FQGNSA. The CDR3 coding sequence is TGTGCCAGCAGCGCCACTAGAGGGACTAGACAAGAGACCCAGTACTTC. Translation gives CASSATRGTRQETQYF.

Ten or more counts support this clonotype. The V call is TRBV20-1, the J call TRBJ1-1; the match to TRBD1 covers 8 bases. This CDR3 contains 14 residues. The V segment lost 5 bases and the J segment 1 base; nucleotides outside the gene matches: 6. CDR1 DFQATT and CDR2 SNEGSKA come from the germline V gene (reference sequence). The CDR3 DNA sequence: TGCAGTGCTCCCCGAGGACAGGGGAACACTGAAGCTTTCTTT. Translation gives CSAPRGQGNTEAFF.

This clonotype was counted many times. The chain recombines TRBV29-1 with TRBJ2-3; 9 bases fit TRBD2. Trimming at V came to 6 bases and at J to 0 bases, leaving 7 bases not matched to a gene. CDR1 is SQVTM and CDR2 is ANQGSEA in the germline V gene. This CDR3 is built from 15 residues. The CDR3 nucleotides read TGCAGCGTGATCGGGCGGGAGGGAAGCACAGATACGCAGTATTTT. The encoded protein is CSVIGREGSTDTQYF.

In this sample, this clonotype turned up a few times. The V gene is TRBV12-3 or TRBV12-4, the J gene TRBJ1-2; weak D call: TRBD1 (6 bases). V was cut by 5 bases and J by 4 bases, with 17 bases left in between. The CDR3 has 15 residues. CDR3 bases: TGTGCCAGCAGTCTCCTTTCAGGGGCCTCCTATGGCTACACCTTC. Amino acids: CASSLLSGASYGYTF.

This chain joins TRBV5-6 and TRBJ2-2; the D gene is possibly TRBD1 (5 bases). CDR1 SGHDT and CDR2 YYEEEE come from the germline V gene. V lost 1 base and J lost 8, with 12 bases in between. The CDR3 contains 14 residues. CDR3 residues: CASSLNRFIGELFF. The CDR3, as DNA: TGTGCCAGCAGCTTGAACAGGTTCATAGGGGAGCTGTTTTTT.

This clonotype was counted a few times. V is TRBV20-1 and J is TRBJ2-6, with 8 bases identical to TRBD1. After removal of 6 bases from V and 9 bases from J, the junction contained 7 bases not matched to a gene. The CDR3 length is 13 residues. Germline CDR1 is DFQATT and CDR2 is SNEGSKA (reference sequence). CDR3 sequence reads: CSAGTGLVNVLTF. The CDR3 bases are TGCAGTGCCGGGACAGGTCTGGTCAACGTCCTGACTTTC.

The chain recombines TRBV9 with TRBJ2-7, with 7 bases lining up with TRBD2. Looked up from germline, CDR1 is SGDLS and CDR2 is YYNGEE. The ends lost 1 base at V and 2 bases at J; junction bases unmatched: 6. The CDR3 covers 15 residues. The CDR3 sequence is CASSVHAGVTYEQYF. DNA of the CDR3: TGTGCCAGCAGCGTACACGCGGGAGTTACCTACGAGCAGTACTTC.

J is TRBJ1-2 and V is TRBV4-3; D gene uncertain. The germline gives CDR1 LGHNA, CDR2 YSLEER. The length of the CDR3 is 17 residues. Trimming cost V 0 bases and J 5 bases, with 19 bases left between them. The DNA for the CDR3 is TGCGCCAGCAGCCAAGACCCAGGAAGTCTCGATTCATATGGCTACACCTTC. It yields the protein CASSQDPGSLDSYGYTF.

This clonotype was seen more than once but under ten times. The rearrangement joins TRBV2 to TRBJ2-1; TRBD2 agrees at 10 bases. This CDR3 region has 15 residues. The ends lost 6 bases at V and 9 bases at J; junction bases unmatched: 11. Germline V lookup: CDR1 SNHLY, CDR2 FYNNEI. This chain's CDR3 is CASSGLERGGTEQFF. The CDR3 nucleotides are TGTGCCAGCAGCGGGTTGGAGCGGGGGGGCACTGAGCAGTTCTTC.